This TCR beta chain was sequenced during a study of CD4+ T cells in melanoma. From germline, CDR1 is LNHDA and CDR2 SQIVND (reference sequence). This CDR3 is 16 amino acids long. J lost 4 bases, V lost 8 bases, and 8 bases had no gene match. TCRdb's table, derived via immunoSEQ multiplex PCR, lists solely in-frame clones and lacks some. Here the sample spans roughly 4,000 clones, approximately 66% being singletons. Worth noting for this clone: The target antigen is unknown.

Broader study findings: Reportedly, melanoma neoantigen-specific CD4+ T cells showed varied differentiation states. A reported correlation linked neoantigen-specific CD4+ T cells to CD8+, macrophage and B cell function.

This TCR was recovered from a human donor with melanoma. The rearrangement joins TRBV19 to TRBJ2-6; 10 bases align to TRBD1. The specimen sequenced was cells from a culture (not recorded whether cultured in vitro). The CDR3 DNA follows: TGTGCCAGTTGGGACAGGGGAAGTTCGGGGGCCAACGTCCTGACTTTC. Its translation is CASWDRGSSGANVLTF.